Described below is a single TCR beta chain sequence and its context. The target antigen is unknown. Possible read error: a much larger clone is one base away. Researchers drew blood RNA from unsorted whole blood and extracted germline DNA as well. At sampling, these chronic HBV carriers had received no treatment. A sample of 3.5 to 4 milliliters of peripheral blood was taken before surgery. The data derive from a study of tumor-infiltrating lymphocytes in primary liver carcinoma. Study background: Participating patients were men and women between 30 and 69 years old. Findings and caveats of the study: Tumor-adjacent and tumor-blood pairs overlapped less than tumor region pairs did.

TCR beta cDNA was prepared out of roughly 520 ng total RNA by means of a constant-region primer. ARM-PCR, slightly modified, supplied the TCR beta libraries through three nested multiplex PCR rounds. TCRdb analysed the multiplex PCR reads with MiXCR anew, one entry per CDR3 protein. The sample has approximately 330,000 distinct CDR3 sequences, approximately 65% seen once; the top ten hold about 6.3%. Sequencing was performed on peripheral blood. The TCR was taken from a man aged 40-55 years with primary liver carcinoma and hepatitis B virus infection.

Here the CDR3 reads CASSHSRGDSKNIQYF. The CDR3 DNA reads as TGTGCCAGCAGCCACTCTCGGGGCGACTCTAAGAACATTCAGTACTTC. V and J are TRBV14 and TRBJ2-4; D is tentatively TRBD1 or TRBD2 (5 bases each). With 3 bases removed from V and 7 bases from J, the gap between germline ends came to 19 bases. The CDR3 has 16 amino acids. CDR1 is SGHDN, CDR2 FVKESK, per germline.